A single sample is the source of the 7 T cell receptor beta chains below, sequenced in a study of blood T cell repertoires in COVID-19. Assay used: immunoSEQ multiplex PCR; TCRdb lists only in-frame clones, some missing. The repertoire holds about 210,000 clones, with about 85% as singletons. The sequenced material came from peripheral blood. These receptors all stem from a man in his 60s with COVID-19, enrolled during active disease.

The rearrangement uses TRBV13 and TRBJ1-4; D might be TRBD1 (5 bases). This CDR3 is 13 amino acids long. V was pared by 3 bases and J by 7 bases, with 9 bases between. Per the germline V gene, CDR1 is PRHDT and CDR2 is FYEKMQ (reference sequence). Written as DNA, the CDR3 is TGTGCCAGCAGCTTCGGGACTGTTGAAAAACTGTTTTTT. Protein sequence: CASSFGTVEKLFF.

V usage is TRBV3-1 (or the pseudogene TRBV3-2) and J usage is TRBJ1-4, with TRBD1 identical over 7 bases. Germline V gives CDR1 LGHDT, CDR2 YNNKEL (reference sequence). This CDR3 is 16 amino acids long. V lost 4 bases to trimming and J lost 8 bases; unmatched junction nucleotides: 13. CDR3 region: CASSPTGQDGKEKLFF. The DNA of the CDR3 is TGTGCCAGCAGCCCTACCGGACAGGATGGAAAGGAAAAACTGTTTTTT.

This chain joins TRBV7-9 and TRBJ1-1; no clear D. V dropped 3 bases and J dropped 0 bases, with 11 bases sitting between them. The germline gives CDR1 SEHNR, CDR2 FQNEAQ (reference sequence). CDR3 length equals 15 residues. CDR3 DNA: TGTGCCAGCAGCTTCGGCGGCAGTCTGAACACTGAAGCTTTCTTT. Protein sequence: CASSFGGSLNTEAFF. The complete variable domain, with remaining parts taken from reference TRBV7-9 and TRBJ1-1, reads DTGVSQNPRHKITKRGQNVTFRCDPISEHNRLYWYRQTLGQGPEFLTYFQNEAQLEKSRLLSDRFSAERPKGSFSTLEIQRTEQGDSAMYLCASSFGGSLNTEAFFGQGTRLTVV.

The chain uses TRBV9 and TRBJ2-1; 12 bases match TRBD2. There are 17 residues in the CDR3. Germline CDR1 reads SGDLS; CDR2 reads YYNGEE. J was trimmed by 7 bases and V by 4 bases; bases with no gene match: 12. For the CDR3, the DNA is TGTGCCAGCAGCTCTAGCGGGAGGGCCTTAGCGGGAAATGAGCAGTTCTTC. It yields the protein CASSSSGRALAGNEQFF.

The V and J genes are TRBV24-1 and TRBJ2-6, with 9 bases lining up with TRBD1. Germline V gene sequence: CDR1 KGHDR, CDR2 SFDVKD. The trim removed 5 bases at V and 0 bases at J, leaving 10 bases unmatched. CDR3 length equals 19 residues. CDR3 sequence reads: CATSAGQGPLYSGANVLTF. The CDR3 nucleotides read TGTGCCACCAGTGCCGGACAGGGGCCACTTTACTCTGGGGCCAACGTCCTGACTTTC.

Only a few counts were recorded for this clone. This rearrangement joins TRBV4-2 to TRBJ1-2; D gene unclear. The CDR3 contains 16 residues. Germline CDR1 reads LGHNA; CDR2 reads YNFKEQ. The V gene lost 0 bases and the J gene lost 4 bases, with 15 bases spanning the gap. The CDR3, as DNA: TGTGCCAGCAGCCAAGATTCGGGAACGGGATTCTATGGCTACACCTTC. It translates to CASSQDSGTGFYGYTF.

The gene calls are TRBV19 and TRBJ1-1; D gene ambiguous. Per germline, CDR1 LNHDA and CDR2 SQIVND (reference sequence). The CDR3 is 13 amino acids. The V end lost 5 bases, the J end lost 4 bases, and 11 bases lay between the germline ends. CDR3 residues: CASSGSRGTEAFF. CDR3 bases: TGTGCCAGTAGTGGTAGCCGGGGCACTGAAGCTTTCTTT.